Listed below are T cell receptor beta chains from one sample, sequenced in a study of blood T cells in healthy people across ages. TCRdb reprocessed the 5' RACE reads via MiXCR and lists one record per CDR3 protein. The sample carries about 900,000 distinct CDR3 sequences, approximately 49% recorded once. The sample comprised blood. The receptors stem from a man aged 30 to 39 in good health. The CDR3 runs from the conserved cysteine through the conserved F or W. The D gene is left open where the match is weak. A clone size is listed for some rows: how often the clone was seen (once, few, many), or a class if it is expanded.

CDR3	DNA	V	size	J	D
CASSFGGLYNEQFF	TGCGCCAGCAGCTTCGGGGGTCTTTACAATGAGCAGTTCTTC	TRBV5-1	many	TRBJ2-1	.
CASSQALSYEQYF	TGTGCCAGCAGCCAAGCGCTGTCCTACGAGCAGTACTTC	TRBV3-1	.	TRBJ2-7	.
CSVEKQGGSYEQYF	TGCAGCGTTGAAAAACAGGGTGGGTCCTACGAGCAGTACTTC	TRBV29-1	.	TRBJ2-7	.
CASTGGQGGGYTF	TGTGCCAGCACCGGAGGACAGGGCGGTGGCTACACCTTC	TRBV7-2	few	TRBJ1-2	TRBD1
CASSPRQGPTYEQYF	TGTGCCAGCAGCCCCCGACAGGGGCCTACCTACGAGCAGTACTTC	TRBV11-1	many	TRBJ2-7	TRBD1
CASSHPSGGGTGELFF	TGTGCCAGCAGCCACCCTAGCGGGGGAGGGACCGGGGAGCTGTTTTTT	TRBV3-1	few	TRBJ2-2	TRBD2
CASSPGGSRDEQFF	TGTGCCAGCAGTCCGGGGGGTTCAAGGGATGAGCAGTTCTTC	TRBV6-2/TRBV6-3	.	TRBJ2-1	TRBD2
CASKRGTQYF	TGTGCCAGCAAGAGAGGTACGCAGTATTTT	TRBV6-6	.	TRBJ2-3	.
CAISGSAGDSYEQYF	TGTGCCATCAGTGGGTCGGCAGGGGACTCCTACGAGCAGTACTTC	TRBV10-3	.	TRBJ2-7	.
CASSPTFIKGDEQYF	TGCGCCAGCAGCCCGACCTTTATAAAGGGTGACGAGCAGTACTTC	TRBV4-1	.	TRBJ2-7	.
CSVVTTGQVFYEQYF	TGCAGCGTTGTGACTACGGGACAGGTGTTCTACGAGCAGTACTTC	TRBV29-1	many	TRBJ2-7	TRBD1
CASSYDWTQETQFF	TGTGCCAGCAGCTATGACTGGACCCAAGAGACCCAGTTCTTC	TRBV27	.	TRBJ2-1	.
CASGDWDRGTREQYF	TGTGCCAGCGGCGATTGGGACAGGGGGACCCGAGAGCAGTACTTC	TRBV12-3/TRBV12-4	few	TRBJ2-7	TRBD1
CASSSGSVGYTF	TGTGCCAGCAGTTCCGGATCGGTTGGCTACACCTTC	TRBV27	.	TRBJ1-2	.
CSVEELAGETQFF	TGCAGCGTTGAAGAACTAGCGGGGGAGACCCAGTTCTTC	TRBV29-1	.	TRBJ2-1	TRBD2
CASSILAGGPPDTQYF	TGTGCCAGCAGTATACTAGCGGGGGGGCCCCCAGATACGCAGTATTTT	TRBV27	few	TRBJ2-3	TRBD2
CASSQEVKNEQFF	TGCGCCAGCAGCCAAGAGGTAAAGAATGAGCAGTTCTTC	TRBV4-3	.	TRBJ2-1	.
CASSYLGGYSYGYTF	TGTGCCAGCAGTTACCTCGGAGGCTATTCCTATGGCTACACCTTC	TRBV6-5	.	TRBJ1-2	.
CASSVGWRGGYNERFF	TGTGCCAGCAGCGTAGGGTGGCGGGGGGGCTACAATGAGCGGTTCTTC	TRBV9	.	TRBJ2-1	TRBD2
CASSLVMGTETQYF	TGTGCCAGCAGCTTAGTAATGGGTACAGAGACCCAGTACTTC	TRBV7-2	few	TRBJ2-5	.
CASSSMWGDTEAFF	TGTGCCAGCAGCTCCATGTGGGGGGACACTGAAGCTTTCTTT	TRBV7-2	once	TRBJ1-1	.
CASRQSGHFYNEQFF	TGTGCCAGCAGACAAAGTGGGCATTTCTACAATGAGCAGTTCTTC	TRBV14	few	TRBJ2-1	.
CASSPAGQSSSYNEQFF	TGTGCCAGCTCACCAGCGGGACAGTCGAGCTCCTACAATGAGCAGTTCTTC	TRBV18	.	TRBJ2-1	.
CASSPGVWTGNTGELFF	TGTGCCAGCAGTCCGGGAGTTTGGACCGGGAACACCGGGGAGCTGTTTTTT	TRBV6-1	once	TRBJ2-2	.
CASSRRDAGDRDNEQFF	TGTGCCAGCAGCCGACGCGATGCAGGGGATCGGGACAATGAGCAGTTCTTC	TRBV4-2	few	TRBJ2-1	.
CASSLTGLIEAFF	TGCGCCAGCAGCTTAACAGGGCTCATTGAAGCTTTCTTT	TRBV5-1	.	TRBJ1-1	.
CASSVADGGPTEAFF	TGTGCCAGCAGCGTAGCTGACGGGGGTCCCACTGAAGCTTTCTTT	TRBV9	few	TRBJ1-1	.
CASSLYVGKNIQYF	TGTGCCAGCAGCTTATACGTGGGCAAAAACATTCAGTACTTC	TRBV7-2	.	TRBJ2-4	.
CASSESATEKYEQYF	TGTGCCAGCAGTGAATCAGCGACAGAGAAGTACGAGCAGTACTTC	TRBV25-1	.	TRBJ2-7	.
CASSQTGRSYGYTF	TGTGCCAGCAGCCAAACAGGGCGGAGCTATGGCTACACCTTC	TRBV11-3	.	TRBJ1-2	.
CASSLRVVAGEQFF	TGTGCCAGCAGCCTGAGGGTGGTAGCTGGCGAGCAGTTCTTC	TRBV7-2	.	TRBJ2-1	.
CASSPRQGLPRKYF	TGTGCCAGCAGCCCAAGACAGGGCCTCCCGAGAAAGTACTTC	TRBV7-9	few	TRBJ2-7	TRBD1
CSVEETSGGYEQFF	TGCAGCGTTGAAGAGACTAGCGGGGGCTATGAGCAGTTCTTC	TRBV29-1	.	TRBJ2-1	TRBD2
CASSEYTENTEAFF	TGTGCCAGCAGTGAATATACAGAGAACACTGAAGCTTTCTTT	TRBV25-1	once	TRBJ1-1	.
CASSEVRGSYEQYF	TGTGCCAGCAGTGAAGTGAGAGGGAGTTACGAGCAGTACTTC	TRBV6-1	few	TRBJ2-7	.
CASWGRTEFYGYTF	TGTGCCAGCTGGGGTAGGACAGAATTCTATGGCTACACCTTC	TRBV3-1	.	TRBJ1-2	.
CASSGRVDWKEDTQYF	TGTGCTAGCAGCGGCCGCGTTGACTGGAAAGAAGATACGCAGTATTTT	TRBV3-1	.	TRBJ2-3	.
CASSLVAGGQFNEQFF	TGTGCCAGCAGCTTAGTGGCGGGGGGGCAGTTCAATGAGCAGTTCTTC	TRBV7-2	.	TRBJ2-1	TRBD2
CASSPDYVRYEKLFF	TGTGCCAGCAGTCCGGATTACGTCAGATATGAAAAACTGTTTTTT	TRBV6-8	few	TRBJ1-4	.
CASSLAAHGYEQYF	TGTGCCAGCAGCTTAGCGGCACACGGCTACGAGCAGTACTTC	TRBV7-2	.	TRBJ2-7	.
CSASGGSWGDQPQHF	TGCAGTGCTAGTGGGGGGAGTTGGGGCGATCAGCCCCAGCATTTT	TRBV20-1	.	TRBJ1-5	.
CASSQGSLAGGYLEQYF	TGTGCCAGCAGCCAAGGTTCCCTAGCGGGGGGGTATTTAGAGCAGTACTTC	TRBV3-1	.	TRBJ2-7	TRBD2
CASSQESKETQYF	TGTGCCAGCAGCCAAGAAAGCAAGGAAACCCAGTACTTC	TRBV4-2	few	TRBJ2-5	.
CASSPTGNEQFF	TGTGCCAGCAGCCCCACAGGGAATGAGCAGTTCTTC	TRBV18	many	TRBJ2-1	.
CASSQEGTLRNEQFF	TGTGCCAGCAGCCAAGAGGGGACTTTAAGGAATGAGCAGTTCTTC	TRBV14	once	TRBJ2-1	.
CAGSRPDTNTGELFF	TGCGCCGGCAGCCGACCGGACACGAACACCGGGGAGCTGTTTTTT	TRBV4-1	.	TRBJ2-2	.
CASSFQGQLTYEQYF	TGTGCCAGCAGCTTCCAAGGACAGTTGACCTACGAGCAGTACTTC	TRBV11-2	.	TRBJ2-7	.
CASSPERGITDTQYF	TGTGCCAGCAGTCCCGAACGGGGAATCACAGATACGCAGTATTTT	TRBV6-6	once	TRBJ2-3	.
CASSLDDAGIGSQYF	TGTGCCAGCAGTTTAGACGACGCCGGAATAGGTAGCCAGTACTTC	TRBV12-3/TRBV12-4	.	TRBJ2-5	.
CASSLAGRENQPQHF	TGCGCCAGCAGCTTGGCCGGAAGGGAAAATCAGCCCCAGCATTTT	TRBV5-1	.	TRBJ1-5	.
CASTLEPRGADTQYF	TGTGCCAGCACCCTAGAACCCAGGGGAGCAGATACGCAGTATTTT	TRBV5-5	.	TRBJ2-3	.
CASSLNPRLAGGSTDTQYF	TGTGCCAGCAGCTTAAATCCGAGACTAGCGGGGGGGAGCACAGATACGCAGTATTTT	TRBV7-3	few	TRBJ2-3	TRBD2
CASSLSARSNNEQFF	TGTGCCAGCAGCTTGAGTGCCCGGTCGAACAATGAGCAGTTCTTC	TRBV5-5	many	TRBJ2-1	.
CSASSHDRVGNEQFF	TGCAGTGCTAGCAGTCACGACAGGGTGGGCAATGAGCAGTTCTTC	TRBV20-1	few	TRBJ2-1	TRBD1
CASSYSTGGNQPQHF	TGTGCCAGCAGTTACTCGACAGGGGGCAATCAGCCCCAGCATTTT	TRBV6-5	.	TRBJ1-5	TRBD1
CASSLPDRTYEQYF	TGTGCCAGCAGCTTACCGGACCGTACCTACGAGCAGTACTTC	TRBV7-9	many	TRBJ2-7	.
CASNWRKGSSYNEQFF	TGTGCCAGCAACTGGCGGAAAGGGAGCTCCTACAATGAGCAGTTCTTC	TRBV27	.	TRBJ2-1	.